The source of this T cell receptor (beta chain) is a study of CD8 T cells in ankylosing spondylitis (dated by TCRdb to 2016 to 2017). Study-wide context: The study set out to find disease-linked TCR variants by profiling T cell receptor beta repertoires in ankylosing spondylitis patients and healthy donors. The whole study cohort included 108 healthy donors and 20 to 30 ankylosing spondylitis patients. Samples of peripheral blood were taken, and for ankylosing spondylitis patients, synovial fluid was collected as well. The investigation overall reported the following: A TCR beta motif made up of several highly homologous amino acid variants appeared to be characteristic of blood from ankylosing spondylitis patients. A CD8+ phenotype was shown by the disease-linked clones, which were found at relatively low frequencies in peripheral blood. The disease-linked clones were reported to be significantly enriched in matched synovial fluid samples from ankylosing spondylitis patients. Some of the motif variants had been reported before in the synovial fluid and blood of reactive arthritis patients, a finding that suggests common disease-initiation mechanisms.

TCRdb shows the sequencer as Illumina HiSeq 2500. Quantitative 5'-RACE with molecular barcodes was the method used to prepare the TCR beta libraries. The original pipeline was this. A new computational method, built on a probabilistic model of VDJ rearrangement, was used to identify disease-linked TCR variants. TCRdb trimmed the raw reads at Q25, called clones with MiXCR and kept productive beta chains. For every CDR3 protein sequence, its rows merge into one entry that carries the most common genes and DNA. V and J calls and clone size were set by TCRdb, not the authors. The sample profile shows approximately 200,000 distinct CDR3 sequences; around 13% of them were found once. The ten largest make up 16% of the sample. This clonotype has a handful of counts. It lacks a known antigen. No quality values exist for individual bases; no much larger clone is one base distant. Looking up the germline V gene (reference sequence) yields CDR1 DFQATT and CDR2 SNEGSKA. Taken from cysteine to phenylalanine, the CDR3 has 16 residues. Only CDR3 DNA remains: 48 bases, in frame from the first base. V and J lose 0 bases and 4 bases, and a span of 16 bases separates them.

The V and J segments used are TRBV20-1 and TRBJ2-1; a tentative D call is TRBD2 (6 bases match). Input material: blood, either unsorted or a sorted T cell fraction (not recorded which). The clonotype was recovered from a male donor with ankylosing spondylitis or in good health (not recorded which). The CDR3 protein sequence reads: CSARDEGGIRYNEQFF. The DNA sequence follows: TGCAGTGCTAGAGATGAGGGCGGGATACGGTACAATGAGCAGTTCTTC.